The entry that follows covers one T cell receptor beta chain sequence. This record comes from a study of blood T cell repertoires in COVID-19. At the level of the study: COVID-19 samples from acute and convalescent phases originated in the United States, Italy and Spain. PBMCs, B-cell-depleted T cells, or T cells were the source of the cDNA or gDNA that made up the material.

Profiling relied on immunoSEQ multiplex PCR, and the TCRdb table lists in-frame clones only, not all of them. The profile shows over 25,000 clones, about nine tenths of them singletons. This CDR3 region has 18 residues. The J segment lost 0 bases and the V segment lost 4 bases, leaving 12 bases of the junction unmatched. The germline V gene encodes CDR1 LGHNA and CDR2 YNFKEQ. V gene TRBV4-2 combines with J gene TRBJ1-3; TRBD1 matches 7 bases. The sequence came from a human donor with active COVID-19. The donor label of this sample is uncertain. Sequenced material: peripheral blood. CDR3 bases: TGTGCCAGCAGCCCCCGACAGGGCAGGGGGACCTCTGGAAACACCATATATTTT. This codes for CASSPRQGRGTSGNTIYF.